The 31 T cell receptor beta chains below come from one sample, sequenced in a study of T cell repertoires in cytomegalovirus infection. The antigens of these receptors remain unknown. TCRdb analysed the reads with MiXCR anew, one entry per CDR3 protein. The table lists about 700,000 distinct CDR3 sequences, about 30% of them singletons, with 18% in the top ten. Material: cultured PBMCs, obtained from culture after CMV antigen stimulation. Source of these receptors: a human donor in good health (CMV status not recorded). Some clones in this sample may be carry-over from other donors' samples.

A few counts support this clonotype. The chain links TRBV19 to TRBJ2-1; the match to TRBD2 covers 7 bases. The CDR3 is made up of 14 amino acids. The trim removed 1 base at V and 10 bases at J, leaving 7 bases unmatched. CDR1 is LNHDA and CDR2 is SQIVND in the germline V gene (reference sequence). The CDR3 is CASSIGDLAEEQFF. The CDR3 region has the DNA TGTGCCAGTAGTATAGGGGACCTAGCGGAAGAGCAGTTCTTC.

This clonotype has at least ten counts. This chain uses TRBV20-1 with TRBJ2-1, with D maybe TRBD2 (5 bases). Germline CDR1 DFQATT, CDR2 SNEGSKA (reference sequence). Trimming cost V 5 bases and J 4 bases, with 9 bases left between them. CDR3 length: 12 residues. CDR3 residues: CSALDFYNEQFF. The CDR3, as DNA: TGCAGTGCTCTGGACTTTTACAATGAGCAGTTCTTC.

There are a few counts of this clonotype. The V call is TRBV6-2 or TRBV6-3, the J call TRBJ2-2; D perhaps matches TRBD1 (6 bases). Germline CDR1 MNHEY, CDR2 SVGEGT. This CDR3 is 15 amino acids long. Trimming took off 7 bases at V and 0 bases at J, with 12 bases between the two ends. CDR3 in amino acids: CASKDPGANTGELFF. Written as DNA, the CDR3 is TGTGCCAGCAAGGATCCAGGGGCGAACACCGGGGAGCTGTTTTTT.

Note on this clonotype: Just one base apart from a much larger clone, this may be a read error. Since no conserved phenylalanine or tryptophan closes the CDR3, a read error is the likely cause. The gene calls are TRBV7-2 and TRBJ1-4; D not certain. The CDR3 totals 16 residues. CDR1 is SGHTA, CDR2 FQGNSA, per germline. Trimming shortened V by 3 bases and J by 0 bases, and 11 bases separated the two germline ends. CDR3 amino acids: CASSFAGIATNEKLFV. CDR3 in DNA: TGTGCCAGCAGCTTCGCTGGGATTGCAACTAATGAAAAACTGTTTGTT.

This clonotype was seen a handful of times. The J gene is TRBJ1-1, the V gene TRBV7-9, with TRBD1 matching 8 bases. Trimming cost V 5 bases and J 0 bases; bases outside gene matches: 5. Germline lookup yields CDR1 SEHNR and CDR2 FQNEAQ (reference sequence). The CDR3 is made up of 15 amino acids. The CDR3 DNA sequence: TGTGCCAGCAGCCCAGGGGGCATCATGAACACTGAAGCTTTCTTT. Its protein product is CASSPGGIMNTEAFF.

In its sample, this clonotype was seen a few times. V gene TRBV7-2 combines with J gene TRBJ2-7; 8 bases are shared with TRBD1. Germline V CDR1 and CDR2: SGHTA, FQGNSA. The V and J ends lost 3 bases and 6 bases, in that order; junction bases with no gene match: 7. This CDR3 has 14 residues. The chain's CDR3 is CASSFDRGSGEQYF. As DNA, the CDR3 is TGTGCCAGCAGCTTCGACAGGGGAAGTGGCGAGCAGTACTTC.

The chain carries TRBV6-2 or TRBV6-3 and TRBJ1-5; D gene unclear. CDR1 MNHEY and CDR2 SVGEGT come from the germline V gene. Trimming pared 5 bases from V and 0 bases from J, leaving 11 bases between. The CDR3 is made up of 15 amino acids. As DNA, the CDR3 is TGTGCCAGCAGTCGGGGAATTTATAGCAATCAGCCCCAGCATTTT. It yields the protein CASSRGIYSNQPQHF.

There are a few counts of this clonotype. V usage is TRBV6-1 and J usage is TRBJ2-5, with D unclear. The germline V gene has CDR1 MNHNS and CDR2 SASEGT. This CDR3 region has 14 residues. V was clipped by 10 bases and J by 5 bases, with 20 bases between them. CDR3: CATQVTASWETQYF. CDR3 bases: TGTGCCACCCAAGTCACGGCCTCGTGGGAGACCCAGTACTTC.

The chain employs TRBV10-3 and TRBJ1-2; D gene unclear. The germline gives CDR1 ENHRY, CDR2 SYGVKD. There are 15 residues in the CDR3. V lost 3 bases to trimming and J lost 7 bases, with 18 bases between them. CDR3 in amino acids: CAISDSGFLNGGYTF. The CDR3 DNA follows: TGTGCCATCAGTGACTCAGGATTCTTAAACGGTGGCTACACCTTC.

CDR3 nucleotides: TGCAGTGCTAAATCGGCGGAGCGGCACACCGGGGAGCTGTTTTTT. Residues: CSAKSAERHTGELFF. The rearrangement links TRBV20-1 to TRBJ2-2; possible D gene TRBD2, 5 bases. V dropped 4 bases and J dropped 3 bases, with 15 bases sitting between them. CDR1 is DFQATT, CDR2 SNEGSKA, per germline (reference sequence). This CDR3 comprises 15 residues.

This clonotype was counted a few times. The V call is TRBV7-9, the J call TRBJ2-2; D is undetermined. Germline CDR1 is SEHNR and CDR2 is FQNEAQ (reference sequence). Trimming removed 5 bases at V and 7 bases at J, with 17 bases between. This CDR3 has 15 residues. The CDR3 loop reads CASSPRMWGDGELFF. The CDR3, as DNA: TGTGCCAGCAGCCCCCGGATGTGGGGTGACGGGGAGCTGTTTTTT.

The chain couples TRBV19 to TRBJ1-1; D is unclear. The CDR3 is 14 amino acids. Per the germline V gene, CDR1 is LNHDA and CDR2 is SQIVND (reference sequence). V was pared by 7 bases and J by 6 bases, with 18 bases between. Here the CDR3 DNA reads TGTGCCAGTAATCGGGCCCTTACGGGTGCTGAAGCTTTCTTT. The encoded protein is CASNRALTGAEAFF.

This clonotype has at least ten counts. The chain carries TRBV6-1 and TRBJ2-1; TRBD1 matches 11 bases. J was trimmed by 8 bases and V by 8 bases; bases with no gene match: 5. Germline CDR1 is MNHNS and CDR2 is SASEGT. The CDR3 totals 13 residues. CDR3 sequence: CASSGQGGDEQFF. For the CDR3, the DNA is TGTGCCAGCTCGGGACAGGGGGGCGATGAGCAGTTCTTC.

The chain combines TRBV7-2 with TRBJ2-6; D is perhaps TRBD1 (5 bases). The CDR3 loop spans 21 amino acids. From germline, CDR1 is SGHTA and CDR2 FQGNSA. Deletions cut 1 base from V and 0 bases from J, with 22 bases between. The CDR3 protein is CASSLGVLGFRAVSGANVLTF. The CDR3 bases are TGTGCCAGCAGCTTAGGTGTCTTAGGATTCAGGGCGGTCTCTGGGGCCAACGTCCTGACTTTC.

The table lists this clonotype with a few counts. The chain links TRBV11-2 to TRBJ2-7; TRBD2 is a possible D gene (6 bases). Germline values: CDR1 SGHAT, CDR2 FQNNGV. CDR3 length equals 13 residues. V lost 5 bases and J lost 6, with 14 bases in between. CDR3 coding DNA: TGTGCCAGCAGCCCCGAGGAGGGGACCGAGCAGTACTTC. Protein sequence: CASSPEEGTEQYF.

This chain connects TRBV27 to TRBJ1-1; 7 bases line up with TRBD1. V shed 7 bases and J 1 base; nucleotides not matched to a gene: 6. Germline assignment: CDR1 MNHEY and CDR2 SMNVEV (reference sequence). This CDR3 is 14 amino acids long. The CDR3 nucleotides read TGTGCCAGCAAACCGGGACAGCGGAACACTGAAGCTTTCTTT. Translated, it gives CASKPGQRNTEAFF.

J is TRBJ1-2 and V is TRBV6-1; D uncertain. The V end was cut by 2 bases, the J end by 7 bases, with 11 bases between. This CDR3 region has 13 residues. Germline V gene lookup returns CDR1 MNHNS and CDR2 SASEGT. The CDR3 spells CASSETTGIGYTF. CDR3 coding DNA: TGTGCCAGCAGTGAAACGACGGGGATTGGCTACACCTTC.

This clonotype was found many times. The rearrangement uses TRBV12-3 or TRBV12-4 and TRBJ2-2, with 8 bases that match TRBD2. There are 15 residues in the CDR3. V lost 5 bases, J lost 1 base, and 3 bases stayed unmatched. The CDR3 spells CASSDLAGNTGELFF. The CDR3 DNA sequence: TGTGCCAGCAGTGATCTAGCGGGGAACACCGGGGAGCTGTTTTTT.

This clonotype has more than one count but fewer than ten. CDR3 DNA sequence: TGTGCCAGCAGCCTCGTGACGTGGGGCACTGAAGCTTTCTTT. Protein: CASSLVTWGTEAFF. The chain uses TRBV7-8 and TRBJ1-1; D is unclear. Germline-derived CDR1 and CDR2 are SGHVS and FQNEAQ. CDR3 size: 14 residues. The V end lost 5 bases, the J end lost 4 bases, and 14 bases lay between the germline ends.

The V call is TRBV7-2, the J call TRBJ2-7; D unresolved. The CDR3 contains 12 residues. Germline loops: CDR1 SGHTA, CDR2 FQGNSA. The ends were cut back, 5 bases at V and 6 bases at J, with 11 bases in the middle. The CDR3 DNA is TGTGCCAGCAGCGACCCCGGCACCGAGCAGTACTTC. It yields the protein CASSDPGTEQYF.

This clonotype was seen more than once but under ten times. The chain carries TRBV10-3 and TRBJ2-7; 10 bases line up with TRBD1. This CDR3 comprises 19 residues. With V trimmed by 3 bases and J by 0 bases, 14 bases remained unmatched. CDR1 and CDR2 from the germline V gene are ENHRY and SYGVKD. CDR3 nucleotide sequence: TGTGCCATCAGTGAATTGGGACAGGGGTCATCTCAGAGCTCCTACGAGCAGTACTTC. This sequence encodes CAISELGQGSSQSSYEQYF.

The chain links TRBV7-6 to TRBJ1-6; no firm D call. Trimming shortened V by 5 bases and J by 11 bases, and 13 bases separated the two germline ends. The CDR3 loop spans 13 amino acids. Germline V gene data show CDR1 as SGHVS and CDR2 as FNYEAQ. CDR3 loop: CASSQDPATPLHF. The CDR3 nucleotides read TGTGCCAGCAGCCAGGACCCGGCAACACCCCTCCACTTT.

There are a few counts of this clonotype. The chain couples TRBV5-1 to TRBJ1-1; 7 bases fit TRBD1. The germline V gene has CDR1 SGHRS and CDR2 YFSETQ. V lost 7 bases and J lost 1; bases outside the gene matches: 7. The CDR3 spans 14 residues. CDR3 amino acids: CASLGGDANTEAFF. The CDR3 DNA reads TGCGCCAGCTTAGGGGGCGACGCGAACACTGAAGCTTTCTTT.

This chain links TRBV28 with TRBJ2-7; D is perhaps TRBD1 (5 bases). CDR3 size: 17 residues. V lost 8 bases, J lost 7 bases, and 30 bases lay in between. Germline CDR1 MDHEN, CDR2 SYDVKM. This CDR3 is CASLPRGWAGPSGEQYF. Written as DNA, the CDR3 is TGTGCCAGCCTCCCGCGAGGTTGGGCAGGGCCCTCTGGGGAGCAGTACTTC.

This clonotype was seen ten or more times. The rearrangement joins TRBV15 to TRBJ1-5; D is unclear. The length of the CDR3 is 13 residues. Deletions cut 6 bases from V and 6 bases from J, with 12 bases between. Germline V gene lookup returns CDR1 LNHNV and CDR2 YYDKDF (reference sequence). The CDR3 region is CATSKGVGQPQHF. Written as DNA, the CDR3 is TGTGCCACCAGTAAGGGAGTAGGTCAGCCCCAGCATTTT.

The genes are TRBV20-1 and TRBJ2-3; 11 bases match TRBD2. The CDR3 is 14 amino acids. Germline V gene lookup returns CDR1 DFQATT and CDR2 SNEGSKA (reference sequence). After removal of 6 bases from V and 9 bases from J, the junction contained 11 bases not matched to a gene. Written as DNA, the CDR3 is TGCAGTGCGGTTTCTAGCGGGGGGCCAAGGACGCAGTATTTT. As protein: CSAVSSGGPRTQYF.

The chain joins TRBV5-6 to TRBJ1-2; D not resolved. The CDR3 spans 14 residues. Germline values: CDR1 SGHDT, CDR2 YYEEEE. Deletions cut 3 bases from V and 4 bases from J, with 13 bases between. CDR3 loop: CASSSTTKAYGYTF. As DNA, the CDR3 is TGTGCCAGCAGCTCAACGACAAAGGCCTATGGCTACACCTTC.

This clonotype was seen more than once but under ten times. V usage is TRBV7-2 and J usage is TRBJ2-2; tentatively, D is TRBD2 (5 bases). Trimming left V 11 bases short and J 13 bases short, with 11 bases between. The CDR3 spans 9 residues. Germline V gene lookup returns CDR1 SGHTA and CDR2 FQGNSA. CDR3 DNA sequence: TGTGCCGTTTCCGAGGGGCTGTTTTTT. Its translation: CAVSEGLFF.

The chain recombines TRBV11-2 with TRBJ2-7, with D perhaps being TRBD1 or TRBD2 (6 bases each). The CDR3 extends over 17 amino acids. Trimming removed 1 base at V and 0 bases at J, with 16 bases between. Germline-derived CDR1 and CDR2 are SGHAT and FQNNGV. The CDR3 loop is CASSLVGGQGVSYEQYF. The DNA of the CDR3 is TGTGCCAGCAGCTTAGTTGGGGGGCAGGGAGTCTCCTACGAGCAGTACTTC. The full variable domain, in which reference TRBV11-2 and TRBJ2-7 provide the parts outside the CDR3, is EAGVAQSPRYKIIEKRQSVAFWCNPISGHATLYWYQQILGQGPKLLIQFQNNGVVDDSQLPKDRFSAERLKGVDSTLKIQPAKLEDSAVYLCASSLVGGQGVSYEQYFGPGTRLTVT.

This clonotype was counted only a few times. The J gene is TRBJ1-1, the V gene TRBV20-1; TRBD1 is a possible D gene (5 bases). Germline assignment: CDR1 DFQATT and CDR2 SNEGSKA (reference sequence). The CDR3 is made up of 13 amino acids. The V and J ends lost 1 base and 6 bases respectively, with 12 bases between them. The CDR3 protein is CSARGTGRAEAFF. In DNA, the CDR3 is TGCAGTGCTAGAGGTACAGGAAGGGCTGAAGCTTTCTTT.

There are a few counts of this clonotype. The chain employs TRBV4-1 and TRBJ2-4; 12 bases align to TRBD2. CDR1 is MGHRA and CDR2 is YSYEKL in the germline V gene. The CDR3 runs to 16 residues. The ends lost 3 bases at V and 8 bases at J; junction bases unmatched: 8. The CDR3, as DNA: TGCGCCAGCAGCCATCCTAGCGGGGGGGCGGTAGACATTCAGTACTTC. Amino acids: CASSHPSGGAVDIQYF.